This TCR beta chain was identified in a study of glioma-infiltrating T cells after dendritic cell vaccination. Only patients with spare fresh-frozen tumor and over two years of follow-up were included. The CDR3 runs to 14 residues. Germline V gene sequence: CDR1 SGHRS, CDR2 YFSETQ. The V end was cut by 0 bases, the J end by 2 bases, with 8 bases between. TCRdb's copy holds only in-frame clones and misses some; the assay was immunoSEQ multiplex PCR. In the table there are roughly 47,000 clones, approximately 83% of which are singletons. The origin of this receptor is a human donor with glioblastoma. The sequencing here drew on blood, taken before dendritic cell vaccination. The gene calls are TRBV5-1 and TRBJ1-1, with D possibly matching TRBD1 (5 bases). The CDR3 sequence: CASSLGRGNTEAFF. The CDR3 DNA reads as TGCGCCAGCAGCTTGGGTAGGGGAAACACTGAAGCTTTCTTT.